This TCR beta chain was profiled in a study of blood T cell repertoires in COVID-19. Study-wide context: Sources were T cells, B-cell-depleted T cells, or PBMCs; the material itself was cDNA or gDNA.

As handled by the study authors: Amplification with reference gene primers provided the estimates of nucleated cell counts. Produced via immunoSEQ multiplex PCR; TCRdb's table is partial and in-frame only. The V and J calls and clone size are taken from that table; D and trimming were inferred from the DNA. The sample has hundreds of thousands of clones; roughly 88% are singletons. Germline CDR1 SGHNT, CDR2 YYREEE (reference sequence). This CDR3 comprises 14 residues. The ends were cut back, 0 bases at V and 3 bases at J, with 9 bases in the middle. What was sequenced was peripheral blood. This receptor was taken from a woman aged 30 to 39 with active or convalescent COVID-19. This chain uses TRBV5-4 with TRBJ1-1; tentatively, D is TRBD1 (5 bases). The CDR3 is CASSLDRTHTEAFF. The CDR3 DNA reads TGTGCCAGCAGCTTGGACAGGACCCACACTGAAGCTTTCTTT. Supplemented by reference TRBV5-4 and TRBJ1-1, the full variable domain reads ETGVTQSPTHLIKTRGQQVTLRCSSQSGHNTVSWYQQALGQGPQFIFQYYREEENGRGNFPPRFSGLQFPNYSSELNVNALELDDSALYLCASSLDRTHTEAFFGQGTRLTVV.